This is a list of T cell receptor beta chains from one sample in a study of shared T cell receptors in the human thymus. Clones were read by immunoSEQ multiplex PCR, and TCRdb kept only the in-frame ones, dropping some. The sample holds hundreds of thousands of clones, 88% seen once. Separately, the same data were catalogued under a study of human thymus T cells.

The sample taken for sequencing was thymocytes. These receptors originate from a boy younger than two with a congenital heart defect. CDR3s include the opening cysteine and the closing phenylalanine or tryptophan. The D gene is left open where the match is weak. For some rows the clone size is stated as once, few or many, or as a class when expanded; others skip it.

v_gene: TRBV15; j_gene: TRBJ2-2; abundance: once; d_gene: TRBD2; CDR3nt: TGTGCCACCAGCCGCCGGACTAGCGGGAGGTCTAGCACCGGGGAGCTGTTTTTT; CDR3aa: CATSRRTSGRSSTGELFF
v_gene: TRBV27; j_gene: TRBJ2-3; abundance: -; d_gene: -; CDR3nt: TGTGCCAGCAGTGTGGGCAGGGCGGCAGATACGCAGTATTTT; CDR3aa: CASSVGRAADTQYF
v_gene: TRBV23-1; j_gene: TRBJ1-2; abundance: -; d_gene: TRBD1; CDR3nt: TGCGCCAGCAGGGACAGGGGGGGTAGCGGCTACACCTTC; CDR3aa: CASRDRGGSGYTF
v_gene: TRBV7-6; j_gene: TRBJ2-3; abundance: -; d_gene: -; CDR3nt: TGTGCCAGCAGCTTGGGAGGGCAGTATTTT; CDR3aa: CASSLGGQYF
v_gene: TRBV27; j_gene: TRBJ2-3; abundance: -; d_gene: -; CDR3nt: TGTGCCAGCAGCCCCACGGGTCATAGCACAGATACGCAGTATTTT; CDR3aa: CASSPTGHSTDTQYF
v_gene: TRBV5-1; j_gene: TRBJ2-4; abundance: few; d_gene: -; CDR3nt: TGCGCCAGCAGCGCGGGACGGGTCAAAAACATTCAGTACTTC; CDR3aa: CASSAGRVKNIQYF
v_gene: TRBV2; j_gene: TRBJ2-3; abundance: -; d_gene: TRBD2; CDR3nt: TGTGCCAGCAATGTAGCGGGAGGTGGGGATACGCAGTATTTT; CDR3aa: CASNVAGGGDTQYF
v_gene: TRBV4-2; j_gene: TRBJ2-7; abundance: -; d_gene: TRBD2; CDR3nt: TGTGCCAGCAGTCCCCGGGGGGGACCCTCCTACGAGCAGTACTTC; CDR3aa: CASSPRGGPSYEQYF
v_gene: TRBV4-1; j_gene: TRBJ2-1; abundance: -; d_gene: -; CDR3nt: TGCGCCAGCGCACTCCCCCCTAGCGAGGTTGTAAATGAGCAGTTCTTC; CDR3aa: CASALPPSEVVNEQFF
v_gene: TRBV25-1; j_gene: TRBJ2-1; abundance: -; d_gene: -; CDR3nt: TGTGCCAGCAGTGACTCCTACACACCGGGATCGAGTGAGCAGTTCTTC; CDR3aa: CASSDSYTPGSSEQFF
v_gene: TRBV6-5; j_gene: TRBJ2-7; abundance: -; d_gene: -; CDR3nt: TGTGCCAGCAGTAAACAGGGACACGAGCAGTACTTC; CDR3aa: CASSKQGHEQYF
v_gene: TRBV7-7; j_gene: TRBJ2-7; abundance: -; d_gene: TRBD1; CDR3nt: TGTGCCAGCGGCTCCGGGACAGGGGGGTACGAGCAGTACTTC; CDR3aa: CASGSGTGGYEQYF
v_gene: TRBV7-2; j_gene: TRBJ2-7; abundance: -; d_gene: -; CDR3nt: TGTGCCAGCAGCTTATCCCCTAGCAGGGTGGGGGGTCAGCAGTACTTC; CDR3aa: CASSLSPSRVGGQQYF
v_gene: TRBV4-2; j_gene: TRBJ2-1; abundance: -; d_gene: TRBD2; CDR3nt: TGTGCCAGCAGCACGACTAGCGGGAGAGCGCTCTCCTACAATGAGCAGTTCTTC; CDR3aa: CASSTTSGRALSYNEQFF
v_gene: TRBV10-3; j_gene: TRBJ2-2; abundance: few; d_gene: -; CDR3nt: TGTGCCATCAGTGAAATCCATAGCGGCAGCTTGAACACCGGGGAGCTGTTTTTT; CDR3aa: CAISEIHSGSLNTGELFF
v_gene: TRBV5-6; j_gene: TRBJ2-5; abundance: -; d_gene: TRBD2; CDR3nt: TGTGCCAGCAGCCGGGGACTAGCGGGAGGAGAGACCCAGTACTTC; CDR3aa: CASSRGLAGGETQYF
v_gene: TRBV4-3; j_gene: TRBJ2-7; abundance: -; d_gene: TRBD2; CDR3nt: TGCGCCAGCAGCCAGGAACGGGGGACTAGCGGGCACGAGCAGTACTTC; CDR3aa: CASSQERGTSGHEQYF
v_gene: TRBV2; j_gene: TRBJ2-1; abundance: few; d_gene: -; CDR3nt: TGTGCCAGCAGTGGACTAGGGGGGGTTCGGTTCTTC; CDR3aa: CASSGLGGVRFF
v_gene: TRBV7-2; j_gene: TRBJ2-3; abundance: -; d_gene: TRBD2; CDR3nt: TGTGCCAGCGGTCGGCGGGGGGGGACCGATACGCAGTATTTT; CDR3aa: CASGRRGGTDTQYF
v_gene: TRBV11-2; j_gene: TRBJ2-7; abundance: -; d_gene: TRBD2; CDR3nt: TGTGCCAGCAGCCTCCACCCGGGAGGGCCAGGGGACGAGCAGTACTTC; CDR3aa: CASSLHPGGPGDEQYF
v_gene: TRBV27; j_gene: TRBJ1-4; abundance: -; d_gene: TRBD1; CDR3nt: TGTGCCAGCAGTTTCCGCGTTGAGGGGGCCGTCTTTTTGGATGAAAAACTGTTTTTT; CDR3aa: CASSFRVEGAVFLDEKLFF
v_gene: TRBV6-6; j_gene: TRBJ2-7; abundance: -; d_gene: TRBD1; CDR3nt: TGTGCCAGCAAACGACAGGGCTCCTACGAGCAGTACTTC; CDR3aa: CASKRQGSYEQYF
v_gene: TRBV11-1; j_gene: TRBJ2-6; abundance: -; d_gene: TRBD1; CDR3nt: TGTGCCAGCAGCTTAGCGTTAGAGGGGGCCCCTGGGGCCAACGTCCTGACTTTC; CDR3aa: CASSLALEGAPGANVLTF
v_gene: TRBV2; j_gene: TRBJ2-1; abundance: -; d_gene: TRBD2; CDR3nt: TGTGCCAGCAGTGAAGTGCTAGCGGGAGGCCGGGAGCAGTTCTTC; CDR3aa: CASSEVLAGGREQFF
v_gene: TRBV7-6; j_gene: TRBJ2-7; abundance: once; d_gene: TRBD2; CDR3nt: TGTGCCAGCAGCTTAGAACCGGGACTAGCGGGAGAGGCCTACGAGCAGTACTTC; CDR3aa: CASSLEPGLAGEAYEQYF
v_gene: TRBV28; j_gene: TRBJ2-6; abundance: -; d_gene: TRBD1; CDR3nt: TGTGCCAGCAGCTTAAGGGGGCCTGGGGCCAACGTCCTGACTTTC; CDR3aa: CASSLRGPGANVLTF
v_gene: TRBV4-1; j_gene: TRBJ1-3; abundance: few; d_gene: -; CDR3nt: TGCGCCAGCAGCCAAGAATCTGGGCCCCGAGGAAACACCATATATTTT; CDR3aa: CASSQESGPRGNTIYF
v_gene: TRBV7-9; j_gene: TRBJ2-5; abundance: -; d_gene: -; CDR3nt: TGTGCCAGCAGCTTAGGCGGGGAGACGACCCACCAAGAGACCCAGTACTTC; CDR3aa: CASSLGGETTHQETQYF
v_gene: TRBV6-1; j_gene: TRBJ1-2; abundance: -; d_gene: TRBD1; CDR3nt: TGTGCCAGCAGTGGACAGGGGACCTATGGCTACACCTTC; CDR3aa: CASSGQGTYGYTF
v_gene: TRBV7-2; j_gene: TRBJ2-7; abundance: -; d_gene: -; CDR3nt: TGTGCCAGCAGCCCATTAGTGGCGGACTGGGCCTACGAGCAGTACTTC; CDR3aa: CASSPLVADWAYEQYF
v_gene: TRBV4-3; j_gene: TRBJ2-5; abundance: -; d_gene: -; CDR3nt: TGCGCCAGCAGCCAAGATCCCCCTGTGGCTTCCGATTACCAAGAGACCCAGTACTTC; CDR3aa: CASSQDPPVASDYQETQYF
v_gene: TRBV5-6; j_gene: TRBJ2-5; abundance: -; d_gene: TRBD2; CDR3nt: TGTGCCAGCAGCTTGAGCCCCCTGGTGGGAGGGCGATGGGAGACCCAGTACTTC; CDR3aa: CASSLSPLVGGRWETQYF
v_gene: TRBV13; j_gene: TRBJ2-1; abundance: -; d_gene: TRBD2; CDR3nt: TGTGCCAGCAGCTTCGAGGGACTAGCCGTAAAGAGCTCCTACAATGAGCAGTTCTTC; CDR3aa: CASSFEGLAVKSSYNEQFF
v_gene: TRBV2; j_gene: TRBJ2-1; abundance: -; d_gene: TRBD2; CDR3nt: TGTGCCAGCAGTGCTGGGCGGGAGTCCAATGAGCAGTTCTTC; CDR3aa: CASSAGRESNEQFF
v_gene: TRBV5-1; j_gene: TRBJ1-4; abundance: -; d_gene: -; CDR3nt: TGCGCCAGCAGCAGCGGGGCGGGGTCTCGTGAAAAACTGTTTTTT; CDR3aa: CASSSGAGSREKLFF
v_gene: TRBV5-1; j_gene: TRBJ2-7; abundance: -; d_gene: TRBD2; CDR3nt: TGCGCCAGCAGCTCGACGACTAGCAGGTGCTACGAGCAGTACTTC; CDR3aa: CASSSTTSRCYEQYF
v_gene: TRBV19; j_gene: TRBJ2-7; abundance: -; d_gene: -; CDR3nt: TGTGCCAGTAGTATACGACAAAGCTACTACGAGCAGTACTTC; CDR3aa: CASSIRQSYYEQYF
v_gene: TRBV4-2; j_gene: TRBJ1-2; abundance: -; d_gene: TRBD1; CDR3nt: TGTGCCAGCAGCCCCCGGGACAGGGACTATGGCTACACCTTC; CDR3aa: CASSPRDRDYGYTF
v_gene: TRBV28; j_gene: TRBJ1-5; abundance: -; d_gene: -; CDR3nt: TGTGCCATCCAGATCGGGACAAGCAATCAGCCCCAGCATTTT; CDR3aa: CAIQIGTSNQPQHF
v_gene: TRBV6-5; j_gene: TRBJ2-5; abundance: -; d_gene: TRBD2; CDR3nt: TGTGCCAGCAGTTACGGACTAGCCTCACAAGAGACCCAGTACTTC; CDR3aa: CASSYGLASQETQYF
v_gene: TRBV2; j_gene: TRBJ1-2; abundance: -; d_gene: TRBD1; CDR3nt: TGTGCCAGCAGTCTGGACAGGGGCGCAAGTGGCTACACCTTC; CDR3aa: CASSLDRGASGYTF
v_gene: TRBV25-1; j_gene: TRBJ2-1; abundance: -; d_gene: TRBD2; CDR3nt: TGTGCCAGCAGTGAGGCTAGCGGGGAGCAGTTCTTC; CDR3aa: CASSEASGEQFF
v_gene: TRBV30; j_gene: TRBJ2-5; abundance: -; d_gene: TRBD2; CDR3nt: TGTGCCTGGAGTTATCCCAAACTAGCGGCCCAAGAGACCCAGTACTTC; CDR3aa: CAWSYPKLAAQETQYF
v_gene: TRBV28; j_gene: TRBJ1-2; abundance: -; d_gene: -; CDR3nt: TGTGCCAGCAGTTTATGGGACAGCCTAGGTGGCTACACCTTC; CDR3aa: CASSLWDSLGGYTF
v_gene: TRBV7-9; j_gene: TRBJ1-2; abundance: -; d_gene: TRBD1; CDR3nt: TGTGCCAGCAGTATGGACAGGGGGCATGGCTACACCTTC; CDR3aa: CASSMDRGHGYTF
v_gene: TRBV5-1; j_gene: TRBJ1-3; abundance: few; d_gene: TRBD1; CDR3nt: TGCGCCAGCAGCTTGGTACAGGGGGAAGCTGGAAACACCATATATTTT; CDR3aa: CASSLVQGEAGNTIYF
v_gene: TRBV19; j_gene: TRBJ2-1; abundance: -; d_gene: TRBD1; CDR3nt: TGTGCCAGTAGTCCAGGGACAGGGGACCCTAATGAGCAGTTCTTC; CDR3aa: CASSPGTGDPNEQFF
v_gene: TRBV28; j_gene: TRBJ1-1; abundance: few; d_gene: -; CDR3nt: TGTGCCAGCAGTTTAGCGGTGAACACTGAAGCTTTCTTT; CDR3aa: CASSLAVNTEAFF
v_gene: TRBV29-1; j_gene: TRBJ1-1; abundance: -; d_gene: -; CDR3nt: TGCAGCGTTGAAGAGTTCGGACATATGAACACTGAAGCTTTCTTT; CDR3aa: CSVEEFGHMNTEAFF
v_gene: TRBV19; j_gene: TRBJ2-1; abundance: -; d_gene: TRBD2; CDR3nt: TGTGCCAGTAGTATCCTAGCGGCTTACAATGAGCAGTTCTTC; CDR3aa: CASSILAAYNEQFF
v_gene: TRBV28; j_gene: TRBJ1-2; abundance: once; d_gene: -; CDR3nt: TGTGCCAGCAGTCGCGCTAGGGGGGGAGGGGATGGCTACACCTTC; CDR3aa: CASSRARGGGDGYTF
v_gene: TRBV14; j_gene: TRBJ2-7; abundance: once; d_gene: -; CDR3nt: TGTGCCAGCAGCCATCAGGGCTGGGGTTACTCCTACGAGCAGTACTTC; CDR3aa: CASSHQGWGYSYEQYF
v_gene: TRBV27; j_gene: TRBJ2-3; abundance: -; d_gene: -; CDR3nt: TGTGCCAGCAGTTCCGAGGCCCTTCTAAATACGCAGTATTTT; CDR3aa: CASSSEALLNTQYF
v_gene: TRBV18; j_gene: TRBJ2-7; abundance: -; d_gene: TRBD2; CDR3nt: TGTGCCAGCTCACCACCGTGGGCTAGCGGGAGTTACGAGCAGTACTTC; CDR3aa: CASSPPWASGSYEQYF
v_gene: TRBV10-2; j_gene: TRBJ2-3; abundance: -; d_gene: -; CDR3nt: TGCGCCAGCACTCATCACGGAGGAAATAGCACAGATACGCAGTATTTT; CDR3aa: CASTHHGGNSTDTQYF